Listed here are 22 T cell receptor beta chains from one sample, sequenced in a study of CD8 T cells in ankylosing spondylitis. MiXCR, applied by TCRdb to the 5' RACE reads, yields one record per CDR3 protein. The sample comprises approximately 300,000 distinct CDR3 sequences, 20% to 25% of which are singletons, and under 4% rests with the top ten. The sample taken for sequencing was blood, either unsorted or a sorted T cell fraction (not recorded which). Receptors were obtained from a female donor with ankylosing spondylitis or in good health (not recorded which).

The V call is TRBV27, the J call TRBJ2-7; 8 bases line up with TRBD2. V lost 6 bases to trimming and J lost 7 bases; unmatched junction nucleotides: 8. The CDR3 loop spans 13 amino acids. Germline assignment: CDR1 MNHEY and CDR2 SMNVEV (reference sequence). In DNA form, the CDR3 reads TGTGCCAGCAGCTGGACTAGCTTAAGAGAGCAGTACTTC. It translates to CASSWTSLREQYF.

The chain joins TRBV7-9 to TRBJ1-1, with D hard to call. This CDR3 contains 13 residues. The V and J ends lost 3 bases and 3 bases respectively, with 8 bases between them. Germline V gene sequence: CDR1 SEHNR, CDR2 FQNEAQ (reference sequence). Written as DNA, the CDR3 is TGTGCCAGCAGCTTCCGGCTTTACACTGAAGCTTTCTTT. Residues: CASSFRLYTEAFF. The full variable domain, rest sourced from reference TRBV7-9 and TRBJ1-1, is DTGVSQNPRHKITKRGQNVTFRCDPISEHNRLYWYRQTLGQGPEFLTYFQNEAQLEKSRLLSDRFSAERPKGSFSTLEIQRTEQGDSAMYLCASSFRLYTEAFFGQGTRLTVV.

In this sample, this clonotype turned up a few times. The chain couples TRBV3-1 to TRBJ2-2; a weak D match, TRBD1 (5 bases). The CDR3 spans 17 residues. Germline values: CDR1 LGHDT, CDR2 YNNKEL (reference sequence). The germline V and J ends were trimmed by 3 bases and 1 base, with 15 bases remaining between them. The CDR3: CASSHQIPTGNTGELFF. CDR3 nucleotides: TGTGCCAGCAGCCACCAAATTCCAACAGGGAACACCGGGGAGCTGTTTTTT.

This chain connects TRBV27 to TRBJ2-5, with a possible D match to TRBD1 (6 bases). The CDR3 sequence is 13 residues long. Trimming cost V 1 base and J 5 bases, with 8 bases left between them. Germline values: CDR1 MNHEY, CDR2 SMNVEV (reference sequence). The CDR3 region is CASSLFGGETQYF. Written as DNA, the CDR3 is TGTGCCAGCAGTTTATTTGGGGGCGAGACCCAGTACTTC.

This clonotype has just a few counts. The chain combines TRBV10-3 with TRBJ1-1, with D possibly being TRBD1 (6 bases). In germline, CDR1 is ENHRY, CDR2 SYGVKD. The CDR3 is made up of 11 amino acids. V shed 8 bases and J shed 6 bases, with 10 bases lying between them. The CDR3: CAISEGAEAFF. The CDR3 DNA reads TGTGCCATCTCCGAGGGGGCTGAAGCTTTCTTT.

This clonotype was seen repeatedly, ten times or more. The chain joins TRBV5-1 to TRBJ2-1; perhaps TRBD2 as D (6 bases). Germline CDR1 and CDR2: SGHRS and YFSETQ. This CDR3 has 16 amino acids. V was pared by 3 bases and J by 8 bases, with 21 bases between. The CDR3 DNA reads TGCGCCAGCAGCTCTTCTAGCGCCAGCGGCGTTGATGAGCAGTTCTTC. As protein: CASSSSSASGVDEQFF.

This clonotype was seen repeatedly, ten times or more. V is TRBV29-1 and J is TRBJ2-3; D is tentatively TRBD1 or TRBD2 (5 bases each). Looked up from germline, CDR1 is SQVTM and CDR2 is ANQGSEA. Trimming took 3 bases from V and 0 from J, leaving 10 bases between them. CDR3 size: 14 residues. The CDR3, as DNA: TGCAGCGTTGAGCTGGGGGTGAGCACAGATACGCAGTATTTT. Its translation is CSVELGVSTDTQYF.

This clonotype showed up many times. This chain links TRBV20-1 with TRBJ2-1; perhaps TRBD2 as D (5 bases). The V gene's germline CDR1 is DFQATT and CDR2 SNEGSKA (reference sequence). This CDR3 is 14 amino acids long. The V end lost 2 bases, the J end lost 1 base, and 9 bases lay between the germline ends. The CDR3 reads CSARRTGSYNEQFF. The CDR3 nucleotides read TGCAGTGCTAGAAGGACGGGATCCTACAATGAGCAGTTCTTC.

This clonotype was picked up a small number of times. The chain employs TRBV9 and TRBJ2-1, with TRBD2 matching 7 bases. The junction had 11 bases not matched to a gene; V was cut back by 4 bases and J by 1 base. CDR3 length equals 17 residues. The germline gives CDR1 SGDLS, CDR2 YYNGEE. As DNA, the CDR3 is TGTGCCAGCAGCCCCCTAGCAGGCGGGAGATCCTACAATGAGCAGTTCTTC. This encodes CASSPLAGGRSYNEQFF. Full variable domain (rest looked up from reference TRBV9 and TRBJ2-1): DSGVTQTPKHLITATGQRVTLRCSPRSGDLSVYWYQQSLDQGLQFLIQYYNGEERAKGNILERFSAQQFPDLHSELNLSSLELGDSALYFCASSPLAGGRSYNEQFFGPGTRLTVL.

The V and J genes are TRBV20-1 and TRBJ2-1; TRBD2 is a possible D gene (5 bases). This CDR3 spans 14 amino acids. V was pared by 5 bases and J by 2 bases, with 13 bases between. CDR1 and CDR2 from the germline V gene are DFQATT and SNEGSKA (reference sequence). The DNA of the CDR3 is TGCAGTGCTTCCACCTTGAGGGCCTACAATGAGCAGTTCTTC. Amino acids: CSASTLRAYNEQFF.

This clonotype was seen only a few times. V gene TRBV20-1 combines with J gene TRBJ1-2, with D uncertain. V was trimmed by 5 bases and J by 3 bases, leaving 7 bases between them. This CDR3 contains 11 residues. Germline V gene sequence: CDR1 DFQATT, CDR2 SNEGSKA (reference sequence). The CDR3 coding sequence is TGCAGTGCTTTTGAGGACTATGGCTACACCTTC. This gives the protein CSAFEDYGYTF.

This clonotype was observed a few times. The CDR3 here is CASRARHEAFF. In nucleotides, the CDR3 is TGTGCCAGCAGGGCCCGCCATGAAGCTTTCTTT. V is TRBV25-1 and J is TRBJ1-1; D gene ambiguous. CDR1 MGHDK and CDR2 SYGVNS come from the germline V gene. The CDR3 has 11 amino acids. V dropped 6 bases and J dropped 7 bases, with 9 bases sitting between them.

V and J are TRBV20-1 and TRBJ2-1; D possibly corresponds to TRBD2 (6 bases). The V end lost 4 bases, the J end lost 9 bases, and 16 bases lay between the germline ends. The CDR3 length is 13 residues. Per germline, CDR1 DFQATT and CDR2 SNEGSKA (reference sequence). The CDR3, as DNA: TGCAGTGCTATAGGGGACTTGGCGGGTGAGCAGTTCTTC. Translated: CSAIGDLAGEQFF.

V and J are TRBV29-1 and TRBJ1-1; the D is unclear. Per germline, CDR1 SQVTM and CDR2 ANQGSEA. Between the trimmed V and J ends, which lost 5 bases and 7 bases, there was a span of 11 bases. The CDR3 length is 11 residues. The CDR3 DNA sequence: TGCAGCGTTCACGGGGTCAATGAAGCTTTCTTT. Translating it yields CSVHGVNEAFF.

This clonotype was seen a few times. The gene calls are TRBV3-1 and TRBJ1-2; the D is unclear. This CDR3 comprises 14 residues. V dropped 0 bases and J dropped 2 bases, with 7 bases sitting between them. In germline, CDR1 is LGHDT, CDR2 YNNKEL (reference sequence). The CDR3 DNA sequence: TGTGCCAGCAGCCAAGAGGGCCGGAACTATGGCTACACCTTC. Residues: CASSQEGRNYGYTF.

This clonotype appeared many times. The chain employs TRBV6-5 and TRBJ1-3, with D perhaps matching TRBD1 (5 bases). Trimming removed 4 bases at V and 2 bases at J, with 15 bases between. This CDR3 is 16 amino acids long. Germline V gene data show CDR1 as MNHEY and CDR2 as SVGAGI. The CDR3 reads CASSLRGPVAGNTIYF. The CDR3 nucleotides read TGTGCCAGCAGTTTGAGGGGCCCTGTGGCTGGAAACACCATATATTTT.

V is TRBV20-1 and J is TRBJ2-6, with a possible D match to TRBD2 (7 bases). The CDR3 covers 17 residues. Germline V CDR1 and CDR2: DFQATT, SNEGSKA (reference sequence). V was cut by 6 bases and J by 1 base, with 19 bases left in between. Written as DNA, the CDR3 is TGCAGTGCAGGGGGGGGGCATTGGAAGTCTGGGGCCAACGTCCTGACTTTC. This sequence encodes CSAGGGHWKSGANVLTF.

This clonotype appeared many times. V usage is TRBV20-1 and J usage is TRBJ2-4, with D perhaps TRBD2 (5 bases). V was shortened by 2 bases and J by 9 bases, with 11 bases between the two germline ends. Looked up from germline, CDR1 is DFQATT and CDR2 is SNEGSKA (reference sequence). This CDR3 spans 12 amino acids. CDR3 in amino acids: CSARSDGGIQYF. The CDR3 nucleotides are TGCAGTGCTAGATCGGATGGAGGCATTCAGTACTTC.

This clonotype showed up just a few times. The CDR3 sequence is CASNSGAFEQFF. CDR3 DNA sequence: TGCGCCAGCAATTCGGGAGCCTTCGAGCAGTTCTTC. The V gene is TRBV10-2, the J gene TRBJ2-1, with D maybe TRBD2 (6 bases). CDR1 and CDR2 from the germline V gene are WSHSY and SAAADI. Trimming pared 7 bases from V and 10 bases from J, leaving 14 bases between. This CDR3 comprises 12 residues.

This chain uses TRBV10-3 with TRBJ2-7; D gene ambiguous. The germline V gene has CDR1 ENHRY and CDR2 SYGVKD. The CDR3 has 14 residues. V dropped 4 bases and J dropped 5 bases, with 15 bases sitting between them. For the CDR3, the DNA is TGTGCCATCAGTGGAGGACCCGCCCAGGACGAGCAGTACTTC. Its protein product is CAISGGPAQDEQYF.

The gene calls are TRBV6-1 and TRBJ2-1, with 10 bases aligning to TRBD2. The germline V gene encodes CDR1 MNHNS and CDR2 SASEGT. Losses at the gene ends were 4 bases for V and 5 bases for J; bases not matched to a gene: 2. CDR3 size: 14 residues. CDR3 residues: CASSGTSGHNEQFF. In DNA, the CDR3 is TGTGCCAGCAGTGGGACTAGCGGACACAATGAGCAGTTCTTC.

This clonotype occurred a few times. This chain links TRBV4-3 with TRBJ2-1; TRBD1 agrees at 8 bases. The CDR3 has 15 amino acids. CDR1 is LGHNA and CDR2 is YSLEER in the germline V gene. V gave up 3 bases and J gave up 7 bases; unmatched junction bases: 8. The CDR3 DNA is TGCGCCAGCAGCCAGGAGGGGACAGGAAATAATGAGCAGTTCTTC. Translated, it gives CASSQEGTGNNEQFF.